The clone carrying this TCR beta chain has a count of ten or more. Its antigen is undetermined. Trimming stripped 3 bases from V and 4 bases from J, with 16 bases between. The CDR3 covers 16 residues. Germline V lookup: CDR1 SGHAT, CDR2 FQNNGV. The data derive from a study of identical twins. The cDNA had a unique molecular identifier and a template-switch universal primer site. TCRdb reprocessed the 5' RACE reads with MiXCR, giving one entry per CDR3 protein. The sample records fewer than 800,000 distinct CDR3 sequences, about 7.1% being singletons. Study results and caveats: For cord blood, abundant beta clonotypes had fewer insertions, unlike memory repertoires, which showed none. Models, which agreed with sharing between unrelated individuals, nonetheless underestimated the out-of-frame TCR alpha sharing seen in monozygotic twins.

The sample was also reused in another study, on yellow fever vaccine responses in identical twins. That study adds: As reported, the vaccine T cell response of twins seemed partly convergent and partly personalized.

This chain uses TRBV11-2 with TRBJ2-1, with D possibly matching TRBD1 (6 bases). The receptor was isolated from a woman between 18 and 30 years old in good health. The sequenced sample consisted of PBMCs. CDR3 bases: TGTGCCAGCAGCTTCCTCCTCCGGGACAAGTACAATGAGCAGTTCTTC. Translating it yields CASSFLLRDKYNEQFF.